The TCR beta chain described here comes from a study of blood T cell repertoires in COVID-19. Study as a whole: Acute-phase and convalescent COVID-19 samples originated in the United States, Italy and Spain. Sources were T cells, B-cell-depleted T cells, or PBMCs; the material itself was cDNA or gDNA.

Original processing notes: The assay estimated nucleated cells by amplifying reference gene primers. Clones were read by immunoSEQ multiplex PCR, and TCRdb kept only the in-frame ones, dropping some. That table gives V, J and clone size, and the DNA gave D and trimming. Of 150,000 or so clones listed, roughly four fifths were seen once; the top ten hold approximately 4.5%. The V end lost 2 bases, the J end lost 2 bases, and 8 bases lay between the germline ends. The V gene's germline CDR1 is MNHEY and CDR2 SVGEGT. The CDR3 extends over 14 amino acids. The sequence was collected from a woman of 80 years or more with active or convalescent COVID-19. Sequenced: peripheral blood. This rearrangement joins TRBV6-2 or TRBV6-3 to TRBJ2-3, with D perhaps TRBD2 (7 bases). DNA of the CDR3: TGTGCCAGCAGTTACGCGGGGGCCACAGATACGCAGTATTTT. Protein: CASSYAGATDTQYF.